What follows are 3 T cell receptor beta chains derived from one specimen sequenced in a study of T-cell memory formation after mild COVID-19 (dated by TCRdb to the early 2020s). Library method: 5' RACE. Instrument on record: Illumina NovaSeq 6000. In-frame beta chains were kept once TCRdb had trimmed the public reads at Q25 with fastp and called clones with MiXCR. One record per CDR3 amino acid sequence lists the most common genes and DNA. The sample records 450,000 to 650,000 distinct CDR3 sequences, about 20% of which are singletons. Jointly, the top ten make up about 8.2% of the sample. Source material: PBMCs or a T cell subset sorted from them (not recorded which). The receptors here all came from an adult woman who had mild COVID-19 (a few samples of this study predate the infection). The sample titles of this study are shuffled in the database, so cell type and time point are left out; the donor was told from shared clones.

This rearrangement joins TRBV12-3 or TRBV12-4 to TRBJ2-1; 7 bases map to TRBD2. Trimming removed 3 bases from V and 4 bases from J; junction bases left unmatched: 6. The CDR3 runs 15 residues. This CDR3 reads CASSFGAGEYNEQFF. The CDR3 DNA is TGTGCCAGCAGTTTTGGGGCGGGGGAGTACAATGAGCAGTTCTTC.

V and J are TRBV12-3 or TRBV12-4 and TRBJ1-1; D remains unclear. The CDR3 length is 18 residues. The germline V and J ends were trimmed by 0 bases and 1 base, with 18 bases remaining between them. CDR3 DNA sequence: TGTGCCAGCAGTTTAGCGCCCTTCGAGGGCGGGAAGAACACTGAAGCTTTCTTT. Its translation: CASSLAPFEGGKNTEAFF.

Only a few counts were recorded for this clonotype. V is TRBV14 and J is TRBJ2-5; D call uncertain. The CDR3 sequence is 15 residues long. Germline assignment: CDR1 SGHDN and CDR2 FVKESK. Trimming stripped 7 bases from V and 4 bases from J, with 19 bases between. DNA for the CDR3: TGTGCCAGCAATAAGGGTGAGCTCGTCAGAGAGACCCAGTACTTC. Its translation is CASNKGELVRETQYF.